This T cell receptor (beta chain) was recorded in a study of CD8 T cells in acute hepatitis C reinfection. Across the whole study: TCRbeta of HCV NS3-1073-specific CD8+ T cells was profiled.

Germline V CDR1 and CDR2: ENHRY, SYGVKD. V gave up 8 bases and J gave up 3 bases; unmatched junction bases: 2. This CDR3 is 12 amino acids long. Sequencing was performed with immunoSEQ multiplex PCR; in TCRdb, only in-frame clones are kept and a portion is missing. Of around 34,000 clones listed, around nine tenths are singletons. Study-wide results and caveats: Differing sequencing approaches may have limited exact matches to other epitopes. Preferential TRBV04 and TRBV06 usage appeared in all groups and was not explained by the naive pool.

Concerning this clone: Its specificity is unknown.

Noted time point: naive CD8 control sorted from an acute-time-point sample. Dead cells were excluded, and live cells stained for CD3, CD8 and CD45RO. Sequencing used naive CD8+ T cells from PBMCs. The genes are TRBV10-3 and TRBJ2-7; 9 bases are a match to TRBD1. This TCR came from a man aged 25-40 years with chronic hepatitis C. The CDR3 is CAIGDRVYEQYF. As DNA, the CDR3 is TGTGCCATCGGGGACAGGGTCTACGAGCAGTACTTC.